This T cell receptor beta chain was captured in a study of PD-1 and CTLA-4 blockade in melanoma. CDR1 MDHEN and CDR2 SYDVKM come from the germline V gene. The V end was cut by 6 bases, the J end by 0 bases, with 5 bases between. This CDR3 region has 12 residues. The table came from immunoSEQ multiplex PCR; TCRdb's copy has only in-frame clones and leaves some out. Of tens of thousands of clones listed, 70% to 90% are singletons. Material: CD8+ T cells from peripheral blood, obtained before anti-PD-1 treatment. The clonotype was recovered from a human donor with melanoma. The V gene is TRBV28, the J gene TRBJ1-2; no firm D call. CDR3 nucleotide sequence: TGTGCCAGCAGACCCACTAACTATGGCTACACCTTC. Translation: CASRPTNYGYTF.